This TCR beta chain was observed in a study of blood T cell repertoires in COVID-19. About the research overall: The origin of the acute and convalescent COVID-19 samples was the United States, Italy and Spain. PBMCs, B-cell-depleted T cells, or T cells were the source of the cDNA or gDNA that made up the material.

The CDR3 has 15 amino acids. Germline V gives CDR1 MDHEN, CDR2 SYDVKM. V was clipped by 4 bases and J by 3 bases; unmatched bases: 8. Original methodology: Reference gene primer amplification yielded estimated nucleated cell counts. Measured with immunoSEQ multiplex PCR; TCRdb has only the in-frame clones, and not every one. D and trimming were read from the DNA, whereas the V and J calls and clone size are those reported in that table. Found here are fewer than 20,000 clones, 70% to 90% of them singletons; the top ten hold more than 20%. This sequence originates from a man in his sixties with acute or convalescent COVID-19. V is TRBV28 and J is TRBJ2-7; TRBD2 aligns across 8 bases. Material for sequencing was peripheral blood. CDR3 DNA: TGTGCCAGCAGTTCCCGGGGGGGCGGTGACTACGAGCAGTACTTC. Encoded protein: CASSSRGGGDYEQYF. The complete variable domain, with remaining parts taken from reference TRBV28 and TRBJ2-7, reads DVKVTQSSRYLVKRTGEKVFLECVQDMDHENMFWYRQDPGLGLRLIYFSYDVKMKEKGDIPEGYSVSREKKERFSLILESASTNQTSMYLCASSSRGGGDYEQYFGPGTRLTVT.